The clone carrying this T cell receptor beta chain was seen repeatedly, ten times or more. The antigen is not known. TCRdb called the reads again in MiXCR, with one record for every CDR3 protein. The sample shows 750,000 to 950,000 distinct CDR3 sequences, 25% to 35% of them seen only once. The record originates from a study of T cell repertoires in cytomegalovirus infection. Study background: Recently described HLA-C-restricted plus well-studied HLA-B-restricted CMV epitopes were used. Whole-study findings and limits: Identification of carriers of CMV plus the relevant HLA was achieved through cumulative public TCR beta family frequency.

V trimming: 3 bases; J trimming: 2 bases; junction bases outside the gene matches: 5. The CDR3 spans 17 residues. Germline V gene sequence: CDR1 SGHVS, CDR2 FQNEAQ. Sample: cultured CD8+ T cells from PBMCs, taken from culture after CMV antigen stimulation. This sequence was found in a human donor in good health (CMV status not recorded). Some clones in this sample may be carry-over from other donors' samples. V is TRBV7-8 and J is TRBJ2-3; 13 positions match TRBD2. Here the CDR3 reads CASSFGLAGANTDTQYF. The CDR3 DNA follows: TGTGCCAGCAGCTTCGGACTAGCGGGGGCCAACACAGATACGCAGTATTTT.